The 7 T cell receptor beta chains below were found in one sample sequenced in a study of cytomegalovirus exposure and HLA in healthy donors. The PCR ran on 60 Vbeta and 13 Jbeta primers. Clones were sequenced by immunoSEQ multiplex PCR, and TCRdb holds only the in-frame ones, with some missing. The table lists 100,000 to 150,000 clones. Sequences were obtained from PBMCs. These receptor sequences come from a man between 18 and 29 years old in good health and CMV-seronegative.

V gene TRBV15 combines with J gene TRBJ1-5, with 9 bases lining up with TRBD1. Germline lookup yields CDR1 LNHNV and CDR2 YYDKDF (reference sequence). With V trimmed by 5 bases and J by 4 bases, 21 bases remained unmatched. This CDR3 has 20 residues. The CDR3 loop is CATSGRIRDRELGINQPQHF. The CDR3 nucleotides are TGTGCCACCAGCGGACGCATCCGGGACAGGGAATTGGGGATTAATCAGCCCCAGCATTTT.

J is TRBJ2-2 and V is TRBV7-9, with 13 bases lining up with TRBD2. The junction had 10 bases not matched to a gene; V was cut back by 5 bases and J by 4 bases. From germline, CDR1 is SEHNR and CDR2 FQNEAQ (reference sequence). This CDR3 has 18 residues. The CDR3 is CASSPGGLAGRGTGELFF. The DNA of the CDR3 is TGTGCCAGCAGCCCCGGGGGACTAGCGGGACGTGGCACCGGGGAGCTGTTTTTT.

Points on this clone: The same CDR3 arises from other DNA sequences in this sample as well. This chain connects TRBV28 to TRBJ2-7; D might be TRBD1 (6 bases). The CDR3 has 12 residues. V was shortened by 2 bases and J by 7 bases, with 9 bases between the two germline ends. Germline V lookup: CDR1 MDHEN, CDR2 SYDVKM. CDR3 sequence (DNA): TGTGCCAGCAGTTTAGGGGGCGGTGAGCAGTACTTC. Amino acids: CASSLGGGEQYF. Combining the CDR3 with reference TRBV28 and TRBJ2-7 gives the whole variable domain DVKVTQSSRYLVKRTGEKVFLECVQDMDHENMFWYRQDPGLGLRLIYFSYDVKMKEKGDIPEGYSVSREKKERFSLILESASTNQTSMYLCASSLGGGEQYFGPGTRLTVT.

CDR3 in amino acids: CSASRGPQAFF. As DNA, the CDR3 is TGCAGTGCTAGTCGAGGGCCCCAAGCTTTCTTT. J is TRBJ1-1 and V is TRBV20-1; unclear D gene. The CDR3 spans 11 residues. The V gene lost 3 bases and the J gene lost 9 bases, with 11 bases spanning the gap. Germline CDR1 DFQATT, CDR2 SNEGSKA (reference sequence).

This chain connects TRBV9 to TRBJ1-2; tentative D call: TRBD1 (6 bases). The CDR3 sequence is 15 residues long. Trimming stripped 4 bases from V and 4 bases from J, with 17 bases between. CDR1 and CDR2 (germline): SGDLS, YYNGEE. The CDR3 coding sequence is TGTGCCAGCAGCACCCCAAGGGGGTCGGGCTATGGCTACACCTTC. Residues: CASSTPRGSGYGYTF.

The CDR3 here is CASSPRTGSYEQYF. The CDR3 DNA is TGTGCCAGCAGCCCGAGGACAGGGTCCTACGAGCAGTACTTC. The chain carries TRBV9 and TRBJ2-7; 8 bases match TRBD1. Trimming cost V 4 bases and J 1 base; bases outside gene matches: 4. Germline-derived CDR1 and CDR2 are SGDLS and YYNGEE. This CDR3 region has 14 residues.

The chain links TRBV5-1 to TRBJ1-4; D gene unclear. CDR1 and CDR2 from the germline V gene are SGHRS and YFSETQ. There are 15 residues in the CDR3. V dropped 1 base and J dropped 5 bases, with 12 bases sitting between them. The CDR3 protein is CASSLPDIGNEKLFF. CDR3 bases: TGCGCCAGCAGCTTGCCAGATATCGGGAATGAAAAACTGTTTTTT. Drawing the rest from reference TRBV5-1 and TRBJ1-4, the complete variable domain is KAGVTQTPRYLIKTRGQQVTLSCSPISGHRSVSWYQQTPGQGLQFLFEYFSETQRNKGNFPGRFSGRQFSNSRSEMNVSTLELGDSALYLCASSLPDIGNEKLFFGSGTQLSVL.